This T cell receptor beta chain was sequenced in a study of PD-L1 blockade in urothelial cancer. CDR1 is MGHRA, CDR2 YSYEKL, per germline. Deletions cut 3 bases from V and 0 bases from J, with 12 bases between. The length of the CDR3 is 15 residues. This table comes from immunoSEQ multiplex PCR, and its TCRdb copy is limited to in-frame clones, with some not included. The data hold under 70,000 clones, with 65% to 90% observed a single time. Time point indicated: pretreatment peripheral blood. This chain links TRBV4-1 with TRBJ2-7; D may be TRBD1 (6 bases). The sequenced sample was PBMCs, obtained around atezolizumab (anti-PD-L1) treatment. The sequence came from a man in his 70s with urothelial cancer. CDR3: CASSQGHSSSYEQYF. Written as DNA, the CDR3 is TGCGCCAGCAGCCAGGGACATTCGAGCTCCTACGAGCAGTACTTC.